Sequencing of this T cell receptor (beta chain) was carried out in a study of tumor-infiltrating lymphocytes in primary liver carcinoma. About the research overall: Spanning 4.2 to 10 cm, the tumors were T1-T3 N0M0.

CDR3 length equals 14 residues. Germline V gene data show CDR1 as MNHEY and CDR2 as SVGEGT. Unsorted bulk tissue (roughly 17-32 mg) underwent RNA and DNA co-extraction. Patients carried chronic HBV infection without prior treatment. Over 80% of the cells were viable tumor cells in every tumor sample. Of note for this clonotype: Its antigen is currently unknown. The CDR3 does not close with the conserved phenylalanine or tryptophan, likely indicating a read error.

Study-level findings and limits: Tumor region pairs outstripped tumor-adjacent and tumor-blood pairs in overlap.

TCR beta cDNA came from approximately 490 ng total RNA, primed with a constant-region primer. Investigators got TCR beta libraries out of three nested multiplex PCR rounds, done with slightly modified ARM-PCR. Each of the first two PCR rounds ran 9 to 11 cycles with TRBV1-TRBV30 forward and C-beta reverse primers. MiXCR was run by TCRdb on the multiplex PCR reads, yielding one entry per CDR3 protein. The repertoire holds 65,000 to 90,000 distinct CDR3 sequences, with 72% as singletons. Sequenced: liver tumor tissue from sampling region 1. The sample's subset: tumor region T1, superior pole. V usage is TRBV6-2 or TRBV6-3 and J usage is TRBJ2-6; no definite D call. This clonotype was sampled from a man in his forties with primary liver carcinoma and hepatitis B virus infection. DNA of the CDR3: TGTGTCAGCAGATACATCTCTGGGGTCAACGTCCTGACTTTA. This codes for CVSRYISGVNVLTL.